The clone carrying this T cell receptor beta chain appeared once. The data are from a study of cytomegalovirus exposure and HLA in healthy donors. Germline assignment: CDR1 SGHNT and CDR2 YYREEE (reference sequence). J was trimmed by 2 bases and V by 5 bases; bases with no gene match: 6. This CDR3 region has 15 residues. With 60 Vbeta and 13 Jbeta primers, the PCR was carried out. Generated by immunoSEQ multiplex PCR, the TCRdb table keeps only in-frame clones and is missing some. The sample yields approximately 170,000 clones, 81% seen once. The clonotype originates from a middle-aged man in good health and CMV-seropositive. The gene calls are TRBV5-4 and TRBJ2-3; 9 nucleotides align to TRBD2. The source material was PBMCs. In DNA, the CDR3 is TGTGCCAGCAGGGACCTAGCGGGACCCACAGATACGCAGTATTTT. The encoded protein is CASRDLAGPTDTQYF.